These 21 T cell receptor beta chains originate from one sample sequenced in a study of shared clonotypes between healthy human individuals. Sequenced by immunoSEQ multiplex PCR; TCRdb stores in-frame clones only, minus some. The data contain 2 million to 2.5 million clones, around 93% of them seen just once; the ten biggest clones take up 0.37%. Material for sequencing was naive CD4+ T cells from PBMCs. Indicated subset: CD45RA+ positively selected. The receptors originated from a man between 18 and 29 years old in good health. Some clones in this sample may be carry-over from other donors' samples.

A word on this clone: This sample also contains other DNA sequences that code for the same CDR3. The chain is built from TRBV28 and TRBJ1-5; unclear D gene. CDR1 and CDR2 from the germline V gene are MDHEN and SYDVKM. CDR3 size: 15 residues. Deletions cut 1 base from V and 2 bases from J, with 9 bases between. CDR3 DNA sequence: TGTGCCAGCAGTTTATATCGCCGTGGCAATCAGCCCCAGCATTTT. Translated: CASSLYRRGNQPQHF.

The chain carries TRBV28 and TRBJ1-1; 9 positions match TRBD1. The CDR3 runs 15 residues. The germline gives CDR1 MDHEN, CDR2 SYDVKM. Unmatched junction bases numbered 10, after V lost 5 bases and J lost 6 bases. The CDR3 coding sequence is TGTGCCAGCAGTGGAACCCCGGGACAGGGTGCTGAAGCTTTCTTT. This codes for CASSGTPGQGAEAFF. Complete variable domain (other parts from reference TRBV28 and TRBJ1-1): DVKVTQSSRYLVKRTGEKVFLECVQDMDHENMFWYRQDPGLGLRLIYFSYDVKMKEKGDIPEGYSVSREKKERFSLILESASTNQTSMYLCASSGTPGQGAEAFFGQGTRLTVV.

This clone was seen only once. The chain carries TRBV7-2 and TRBJ2-5; D is ambiguous. The CDR3 runs 15 residues. The germline CDR1 and CDR2 sequences are SGHTA and FQGNSA. Trimming stripped 1 base from V and 4 bases from J, with 13 bases between. The chain's CDR3 is CASSLVGTVRETQYF. The CDR3 DNA follows: TGTGCCAGCAGCTTAGTCGGAACAGTCCGAGAGACCCAGTACTTC.

This clone was counted once. The chain recombines TRBV11-2 with TRBJ2-7, with D perhaps TRBD1 or TRBD2 (5 bases each). The CDR3 consists of 16 residues. Germline CDR1 reads SGHAT; CDR2 reads FQNNGV. Trimming took 3 bases from V and 3 from J, leaving 18 bases between them. The chain's CDR3 is CASSFPGTAGVYEQYF. CDR3 in DNA: TGTGCCAGCAGCTTTCCCGGGACGGCCGGGGTCTACGAGCAGTACTTC.

V gene TRBV5-6 combines with J gene TRBJ1-2; 8 bases are shared with TRBD1. V lost 4 bases to trimming and J lost 6 bases; unmatched junction nucleotides: 17. This CDR3 region has 17 residues. Germline V gene data show CDR1 as SGHDT and CDR2 as YYEEEE. The CDR3 loop reads CASSQVTATDRVHGYTF. The CDR3 DNA follows: TGTGCCAGCAGCCAAGTCACTGCAACGGACAGGGTCCATGGCTACACCTTC.

The rearrangement joins TRBV18 to TRBJ2-7, with 8 bases matching TRBD1. This CDR3 is built from 16 residues. Germline-derived CDR1 and CDR2 are KGHSH and LQKENI. J was trimmed by 0 bases and V by 1 base; bases with no gene match: 5. The CDR3: CASSPLRTGLSYEQYF. The CDR3 DNA reads as TGTGCCAGCTCACCACTGAGGACAGGGCTCTCCTACGAGCAGTACTTC.

This sequence joins TRBV5-5 and TRBJ2-7; the D gene could be TRBD1 or TRBD2 (5 bases each). Germline V gene lookup returns CDR1 SGHKS and CDR2 YYEKEE (reference sequence). This CDR3 region has 14 residues. Trimming took 7 bases from V and 6 from J, leaving 20 bases between them. The CDR3 region has the DNA TGTGCCAGCGGCTCCGGGGCAGGTTGGGGCGAGCAGTACTTC. The encoded protein is CASGSGAGWGEQYF.

This rearrangement joins TRBV5-4 to TRBJ2-2; D remains ambiguous. From germline, CDR1 is SGHNT and CDR2 YYREEE (reference sequence). Trimming removed 1 base at V and 6 bases at J, with 16 bases between. The CDR3 covers 16 residues. The chain's CDR3 is CASSLLGSFSSGELFF. As DNA, the CDR3 is TGTGCCAGCAGCTTGTTGGGGTCGTTTTCGTCCGGGGAGCTGTTTTTT.

CDR3 amino acids: CASTLGQGSYEQYF. CDR3 in DNA: TGTGCCAGTACCCTGGGACAGGGATCCTACGAGCAGTACTTC. The V and J genes are TRBV19 and TRBJ2-7, with 9 bases fitting TRBD1. V gave up 7 bases and J gave up 1 base; unmatched junction bases: 5. The germline V gene encodes CDR1 LNHDA and CDR2 SQIVND (reference sequence). CDR3 length: 14 residues. The entire variable domain, with the rest obtained from reference TRBV19 and TRBJ2-7, is as follows: DGGITQSPKYLFRKEGQNVTLSCEQNLNHDAMYWYRQDPGQGLRLIYYSQIVNDFQKGDIAEGYSVSREKKESFPLTVTSAQKNPTAFYLCASTLGQGSYEQYFGPGTRLTVT.

The V call is TRBV7-9, the J call TRBJ2-7; TRBD2 matches 7 bases. V was clipped by 6 bases and J by 5 bases; unmatched bases: 13. CDR3 length: 15 residues. Germline-derived CDR1 and CDR2 are SEHNR and FQNEAQ (reference sequence). The CDR3 is CASSLALSGMNEQYF. The CDR3 region has the DNA TGTGCCAGCAGTCTTGCACTCAGCGGGATGAACGAGCAGTACTTC.

The chain recombines TRBV7-9 with TRBJ2-5; 7 bases are shared with TRBD2. The J segment lost 1 base and the V segment lost 2 bases, leaving 1 base of the junction unmatched. The CDR3 is 14 amino acids. The germline gives CDR1 SEHNR, CDR2 FQNEAQ (reference sequence). The chain's CDR3 is CASSLTSAQETQYF. The CDR3 DNA follows: TGTGCCAGCAGCTTAACTAGCGCCCAAGAGACCCAGTACTTC.

The sample holds a few counts of this clone. The chain joins TRBV7-3 to TRBJ2-2, with D possibly TRBD2 on 5 matching bases. Germline values: CDR1 SGHTA, CDR2 FQGTGA. The CDR3 spans 14 residues. Trimming took off 1 base at V and 6 bases at J, with 9 bases between the two ends. The CDR3 nucleotides read TGTGCCAGCAGCTTAATCGGGGTAGCCGGGGAGCTGTTTTTT. It encodes CASSLIGVAGELFF.

This chain uses TRBV29-1 with TRBJ1-1; 8 nucleotides agree with TRBD1. Germline V lookup: CDR1 SQVTM, CDR2 ANQGSEA. The CDR3 consists of 13 residues. J gave up 3 bases and V 7 bases, and 7 bases lay outside the gene matches. The CDR3 DNA is TGCAGCGCCGTTCAGGGGGCGGACACTGAAGCTTTCTTT. Translation gives CSAVQGADTEAFF.

The V call is TRBV9, the J call TRBJ1-1; D remains ambiguous. V lost 6 bases, J lost 3 bases, and 18 bases lay in between. Germline lookup yields CDR1 SGDLS and CDR2 YYNGEE. This CDR3 contains 15 residues. CDR3 residues: CASTPTSAPHTEAFF. The CDR3 DNA reads as TGTGCCAGCACCCCGACATCGGCCCCCCACACTGAAGCTTTCTTT. Full variable domain (outside the CDR3, taken from reference TRBV9 and TRBJ1-1): DSGVTQTPKHLITATGQRVTLRCSPRSGDLSVYWYQQSLDQGLQFLIQYYNGEERAKGNILERFSAQQFPDLHSELNLSSLELGDSALYFCASTPTSAPHTEAFFGQGTRLTVV.

The rearrangement uses TRBV6-1 and TRBJ2-7; 8 bases line up with TRBD1. The CDR3 consists of 14 residues. Germline V gene lookup returns CDR1 MNHNS and CDR2 SASEGT. V was clipped by 7 bases and J by 5 bases; unmatched bases: 10. Here the CDR3 reads CASKGRDRSDEQYF. DNA of the CDR3: TGTGCCAGCAAGGGCCGGGACAGGTCGGACGAGCAGTACTTC.

V is TRBV4-1 and J is TRBJ2-7; D not certain. Germline V gene lookup returns CDR1 MGHRA and CDR2 YSYEKL. CDR3 length equals 15 residues. Trimming took off 4 bases at V and 2 bases at J, with 15 bases between the two ends. In DNA form, the CDR3 reads TGCGCCAGCAGCCCACGTTGGGGAACCACCTACGAGCAGTACTTC. This sequence encodes CASSPRWGTTYEQYF.

Of note for this clone: The same CDR3 also results from other DNA sequences found in this sample. The chain has TRBV9 and TRBJ2-2, with 7 positions matching TRBD2. This CDR3 is 16 amino acids long. The V gene end was trimmed by 1 base and the J gene end by 3 bases; junction bases not matched to a gene: 6. The germline V gene encodes CDR1 SGDLS and CDR2 YYNGEE. CDR3 DNA sequence: TGTGCCAGCAGCGTAACTTCCCGGGGGGACACCGGGGAGCTGTTTTTT. This gives the protein CASSVTSRGDTGELFF.

The chain uses TRBV25-1 and TRBJ1-2; perhaps TRBD1 as D (6 bases). The CDR3 spans 15 residues. V shed 7 bases and J shed 5 bases, with 20 bases lying between them. Germline lookup yields CDR1 MGHDK and CDR2 SYGVNS. The CDR3 reads CASTPGGNRDYGYTF. In DNA, the CDR3 is TGTGCCAGCACCCCCGGAGGGAACAGGGATTATGGCTACACCTTC.

The V gene is TRBV6-1, the J gene TRBJ1-2; 8 nucleotides agree with TRBD1. V was clipped by 7 bases and J by 5 bases; unmatched bases: 9. This CDR3 region has 14 residues. The germline CDR1 and CDR2 sequences are MNHNS and SASEGT. In DNA, the CDR3 is TGTGCCAGCACTACGACAGGGGCGGTTTATGGCTACACCTTC. Encoded protein: CASTTTGAVYGYTF.

The V gene is TRBV5-1, the J gene TRBJ1-4; D not resolved. Germline assignment: CDR1 SGHRS and CDR2 YFSETQ. CDR3 size: 14 residues. With 0 bases removed from V and 6 bases from J, the gap between germline ends came to 9 bases. The CDR3 DNA follows: TGCGCCAGCAGCTTGGACGTGCGTGATGAAAAACTGTTTTTT. Protein sequence: CASSLDVRDEKLFF.

The CDR3 nucleotides read TGTGCCATCAGTGAGCCGTCCGGTCCAGCGGACAATGAGCAGTTCTTC. Its protein is CAISEPSGPADNEQFF. The rearrangement uses TRBV10-3 and TRBJ2-1, with a possible D match to TRBD2 (5 bases). The CDR3 totals 16 residues. V was shortened by 2 bases and J by 5 bases, with 16 bases between the two germline ends. Germline V CDR1 and CDR2: ENHRY, SYGVKD.